This TCR beta chain was captured in a study of OX40 agonist ivuxolimab in advanced cancers. Concerning the study at large: Ivuxolimab was an agonistic, fully human IgG2 monoclonal antibody directed against OX40 (CD134), a costimulatory receptor. The paper reports the monotherapy dose-escalation portion (N of about 50 patients) of the phase I ivuxolimab trial. Partial responses occurred in three dose-escalation patients, of whom one had hepatocellular carcinoma and two had cutaneous melanoma. Intravenous ivuxolimab was administered to patients every 2 weeks at six dose levels: 0.01, 0.1, 0.3, 1.5, 3 and 10 mg/kg. Patients were allowed to have had prior anti-PD-1, anti-PD-L1 or anti-CTLA-4 therapy, and roughly two fifths of the dose-escalation patients had been treated with checkpoint inhibitors. Peripheral TCRbeta sequencing aimed to test whether ivuxolimab altered TCR sequence diversity and caused clonal T-cell expansion. In the dose-escalation cohort, approximately 83% of patients were male, and the mean age was 60 years with a range of roughly 20 to 79. Among the 50 to 55 dose-escalation patients, around 19 had hepatocellular carcinoma, 15 melanoma, 9 renal cell carcinoma and 9 head and neck cancer. Summary of the overall study and its limitations: The antigen specificity of the peripheral T cells that underwent clonal expansion was not determined. Low levels of normalized T-cell clonal expansion were also seen in some patients who did not respond. In the 0.1-3.0 mg/kg groups, partial responders were among the patients with the lowest normalized peripheral clonal expansion, particularly in CD8+ T cells. After ivuxolimab, CD8+ T cells had more expanded clones than CD4+ T cells on average. At doses from 0.1 to 3.0 mg/kg, clonal expansion was seen in both CD4+ and CD8+ blood T cells between baseline and week 6.

To sequence the TCRbeta CDR3 region, genomic DNA was isolated from the sorted cells. The immunoSEQ Assay was used to sequence the TCRbeta CDR3 regions. The source is immuneACCESS, and TCRdb retained only in-frame sequences with V and J called. Part of the clones is not carried over; for the studies checked, unresolved V genes explain less than half of this, and the remainder is unexplained. This sample is represented by nearly 60,000 clones; roughly 88% of them were singletons. The ten largest account for under 3.5% of the sample. Comment on this clone: This clone's antigen is unknown. No base quality values were provided; no much bigger clone lies one nucleotide off.

V was cut back by 9 bases and J by 7 bases, leaving a gap of 13 bases between them. The CDR3 runs 12 amino acids, cysteine and phenylalanine included. The CDR3 DNA has 36 bases and is translated from base 1. From the germline V gene, CDR1 is ENHRY and CDR2 is SYGVKD. Patients with a history of autoimmune disease or receiving systemic immunosuppression were excluded from the trial. Peripheral blood for TCR sequencing was collected from all dose cohorts at baseline, on cycle 4 day 1, and on cycle 7 day 1. The samples were taken from a phase I, first-in-human, multicenter, open-label dose-escalation trial of ivuxolimab. Adults with locally advanced or metastatic head and neck squamous cell, hepatocellular, melanoma or renal cell carcinoma were enrolled in the trial. Before TCR sequencing, CD4+ T cells and CD8+ T cells were sorted from peripheral blood as separate populations.

This receptor chain uses TRBV10-3 and TRBJ2-1, and possibly TRBD1, on 6 matching bases. The material sequenced was CD4+ or CD8+ T cells sorted from blood, taken in a trial of the OX40 agonist ivuxolimab. This TCR was recovered from an adult with an advanced solid tumor such as melanoma, head and neck, liver or kidney cancer. The CDR3 sequence is CAIGQNQNEQFF. At the DNA level, the sequence is TGTGCCATAGGACAGAATCAAAATGAGCAGTTCTTC.